This T cell receptor (beta chain) stems from a study of response to subunit inactivated influenza vaccine. TCRdb re-derived calls from the RT-PCR reads in MiXCR, one entry per CDR3 protein. The table lists around 600,000 distinct CDR3 sequences, approximately 11% of them singletons. Germline lookup yields CDR1 LGHNA and CDR2 YSLEER. This CDR3 comprises 13 residues. The germline V and J ends were trimmed by 0 bases and 13 bases, with 10 bases remaining between them. These data were also reused for a study on T cells expressing NK-cell markers. That work adds: TCR beta cDNA was made by 5'RACE template switching with UMIs.

The chain links TRBV4-3 to TRBJ1-6, with D uncertain. The sample in question was PBMCs from blood, obtained on the day of vaccination. This clonotype originated in a middle-aged man who received an inactivated influenza vaccine. The CDR3 here is CASSQEIRAPLHF. The CDR3 bases are TGCGCCAGCAGCCAAGAAATCCGGGCCCCCCTCCACTTT.